Listed here is a single TCR beta chain. Its antigen is not known. The data were obtained in a study of T cell responses to AZD1222 COVID-19 vaccine. Trimming pared 4 bases from V and 6 bases from J, leaving 13 bases between. CDR3 length: 13 amino acids. Looked up from germline, CDR1 is SGHNT and CDR2 is YYREEE (reference sequence). Notes on the study in general: White British ancestry dominated among donors, who included more females, and clonal diversity was possibly underestimated. Scientists sampled the repertoires only once the peak T cell response had passed.

Some clones are missing from TCRdb's copy, which holds only in-frame ones; the method was immunoSEQ multiplex PCR. The sample yields roughly 100,000 clones, around 89% seen once. The gene calls are TRBV5-4 and TRBJ1-1, with a possible D match to TRBD1 (5 bases). The sequence derives from an adult in good health. Sequencing used peripheral blood, obtained on day 0 of AZD1222 vaccination. CDR3 sequence: CASSLAGIPEAFF. The DNA for the CDR3 is TGTGCCAGCAGCCTTGCAGGGATCCCTGAAGCTTTCTTT.